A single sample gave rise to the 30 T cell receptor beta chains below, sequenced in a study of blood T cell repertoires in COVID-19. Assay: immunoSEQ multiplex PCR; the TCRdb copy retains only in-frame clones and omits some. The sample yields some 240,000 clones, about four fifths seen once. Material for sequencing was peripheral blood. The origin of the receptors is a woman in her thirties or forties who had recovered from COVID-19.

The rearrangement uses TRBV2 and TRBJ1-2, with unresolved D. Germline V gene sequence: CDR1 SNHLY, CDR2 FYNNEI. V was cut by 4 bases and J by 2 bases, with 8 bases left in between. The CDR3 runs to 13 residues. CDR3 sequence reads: CASSAAQNYGYTF. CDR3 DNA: TGTGCCAGCAGTGCCGCCCAGAACTATGGCTACACCTTC.

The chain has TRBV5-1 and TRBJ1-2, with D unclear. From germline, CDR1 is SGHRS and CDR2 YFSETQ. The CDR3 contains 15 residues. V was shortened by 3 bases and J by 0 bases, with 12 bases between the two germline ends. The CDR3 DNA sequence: TGCGCCAGCAGCTCGGGATTCCCTCCTAACTATGGCTACACCTTC. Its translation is CASSSGFPPNYGYTF.

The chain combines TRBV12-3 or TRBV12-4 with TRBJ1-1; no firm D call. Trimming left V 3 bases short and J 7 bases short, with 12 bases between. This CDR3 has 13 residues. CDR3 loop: CASSLPPVLEAFF. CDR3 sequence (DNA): TGTGCCAGCAGTTTGCCACCGGTCCTTGAAGCTTTCTTT.

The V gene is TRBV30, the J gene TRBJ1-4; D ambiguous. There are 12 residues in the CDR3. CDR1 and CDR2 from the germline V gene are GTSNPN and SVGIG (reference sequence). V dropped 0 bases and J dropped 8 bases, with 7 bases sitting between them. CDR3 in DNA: TGTGCCTGGAGTGTACTGAAGGAAAAACTGTTTTTT. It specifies CAWSVLKEKLFF.

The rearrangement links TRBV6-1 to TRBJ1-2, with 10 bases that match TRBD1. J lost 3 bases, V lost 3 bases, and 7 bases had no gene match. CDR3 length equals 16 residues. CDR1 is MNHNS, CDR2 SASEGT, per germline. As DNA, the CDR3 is TGTGCCAGCAGTGAGGGACAGGGGAGGGGAGACTATGGCTACACCTTC. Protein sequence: CASSEGQGRGDYGYTF.

This CDR3 reads CSRNRGHEQYF. The CDR3 DNA sequence: TGCAGCCGAAACAGGGGGCACGAGCAGTACTTC. The rearrangement links TRBV20-1 to TRBJ2-7; 9 nucleotides agree with TRBD1. This CDR3 is 11 amino acids long. Germline loops: CDR1 DFQATT, CDR2 SNEGSKA (reference sequence).

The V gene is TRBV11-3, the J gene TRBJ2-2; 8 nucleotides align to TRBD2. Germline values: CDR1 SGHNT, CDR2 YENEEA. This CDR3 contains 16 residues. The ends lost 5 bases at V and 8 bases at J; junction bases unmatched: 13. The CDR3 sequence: CASSNAGTRGGGELFF. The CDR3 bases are TGTGCCAGCAGCAACGCCGGGACTAGAGGTGGGGGGGAGCTGTTTTTT.

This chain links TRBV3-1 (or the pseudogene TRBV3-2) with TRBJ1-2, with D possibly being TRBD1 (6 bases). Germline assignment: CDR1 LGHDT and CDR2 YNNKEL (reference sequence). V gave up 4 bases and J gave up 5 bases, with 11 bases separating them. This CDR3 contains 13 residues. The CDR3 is CASSLRDNYGYTF. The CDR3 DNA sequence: TGTGCCAGCAGCCTCCGGGACAATTATGGCTACACCTTC.

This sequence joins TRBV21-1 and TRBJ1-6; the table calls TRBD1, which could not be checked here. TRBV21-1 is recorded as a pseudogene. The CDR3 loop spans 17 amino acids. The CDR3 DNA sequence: TGTGCCAGCAGCAAAGCGGGCAGGCATACCTATAATTCACCCCTCCACTTT. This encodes CASSKAGRHTYNSPLHF.

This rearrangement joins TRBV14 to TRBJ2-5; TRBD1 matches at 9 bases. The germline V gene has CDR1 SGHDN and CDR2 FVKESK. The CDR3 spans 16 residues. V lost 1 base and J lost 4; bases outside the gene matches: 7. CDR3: CASSQGYRGQGETQYF. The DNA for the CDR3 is TGTGCCAGCAGCCAAGGCTACAGGGGGCAAGGAGAGACCCAGTACTTC.

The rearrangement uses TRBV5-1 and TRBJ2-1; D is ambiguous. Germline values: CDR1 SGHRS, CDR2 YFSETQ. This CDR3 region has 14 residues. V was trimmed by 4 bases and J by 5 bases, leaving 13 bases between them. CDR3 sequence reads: CASSPHGPDNEQFF. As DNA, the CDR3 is TGCGCCAGCAGCCCCCACGGTCCTGACAATGAGCAGTTCTTC.

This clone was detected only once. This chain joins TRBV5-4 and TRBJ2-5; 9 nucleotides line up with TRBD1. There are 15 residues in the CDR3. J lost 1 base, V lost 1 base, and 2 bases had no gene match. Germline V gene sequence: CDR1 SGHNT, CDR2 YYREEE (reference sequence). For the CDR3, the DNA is TGTGCCAGCAGCTTGACGGGACAGGGCCAAGAGACCCAGTACTTC. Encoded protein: CASSLTGQGQETQYF.

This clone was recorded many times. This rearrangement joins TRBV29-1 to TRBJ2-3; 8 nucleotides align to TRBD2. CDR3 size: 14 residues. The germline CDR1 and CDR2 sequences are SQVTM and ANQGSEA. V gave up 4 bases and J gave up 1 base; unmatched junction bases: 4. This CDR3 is CSVAGRGGTDTQYF. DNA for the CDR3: TGCAGCGTTGCAGGGCGGGGGGGCACAGATACGCAGTATTTT.

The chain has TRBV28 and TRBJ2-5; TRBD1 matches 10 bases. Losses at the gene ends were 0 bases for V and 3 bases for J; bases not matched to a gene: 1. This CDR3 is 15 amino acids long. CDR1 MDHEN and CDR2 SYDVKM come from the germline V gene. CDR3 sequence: CASSLWGTGEETQYF. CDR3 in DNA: TGTGCCAGCAGTTTATGGGGGACAGGGGAAGAGACCCAGTACTTC.

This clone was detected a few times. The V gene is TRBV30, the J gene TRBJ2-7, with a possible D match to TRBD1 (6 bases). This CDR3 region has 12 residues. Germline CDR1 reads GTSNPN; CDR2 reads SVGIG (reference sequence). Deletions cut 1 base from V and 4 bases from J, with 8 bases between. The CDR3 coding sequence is TGTGCCTGGAGTGCCGACAGGTACGAGCAGTACTTC. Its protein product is CAWSADRYEQYF.

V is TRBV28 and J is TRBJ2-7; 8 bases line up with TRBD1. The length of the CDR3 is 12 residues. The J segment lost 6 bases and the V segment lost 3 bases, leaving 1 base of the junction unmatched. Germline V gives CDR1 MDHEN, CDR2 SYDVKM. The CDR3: CASSLTGAEQYF. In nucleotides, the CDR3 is TGTGCCAGCAGTTTGACAGGGGCCGAGCAGTACTTC.

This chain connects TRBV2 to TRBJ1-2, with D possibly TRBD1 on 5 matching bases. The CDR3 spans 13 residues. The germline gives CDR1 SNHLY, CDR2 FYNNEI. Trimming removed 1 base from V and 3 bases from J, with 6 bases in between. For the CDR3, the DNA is TGTGCCAGCAGTGAAGAAGGGGACTATGGCTACACCTTC. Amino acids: CASSEEGDYGYTF.

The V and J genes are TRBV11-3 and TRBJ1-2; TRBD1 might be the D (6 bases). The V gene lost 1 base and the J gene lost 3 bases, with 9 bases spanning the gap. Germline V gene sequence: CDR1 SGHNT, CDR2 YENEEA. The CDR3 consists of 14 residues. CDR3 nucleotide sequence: TGTGCCAGCAGCTTAGGGGGGGGCGACTATGGCTACACCTTC. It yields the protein CASSLGGGDYGYTF.

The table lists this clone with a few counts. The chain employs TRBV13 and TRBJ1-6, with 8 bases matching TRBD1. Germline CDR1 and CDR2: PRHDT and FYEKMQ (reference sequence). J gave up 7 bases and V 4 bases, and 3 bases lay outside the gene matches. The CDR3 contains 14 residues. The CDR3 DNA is TGTGCCAGCAGCTCCAGGGGGCGGAATTCACCCCTCCACTTT. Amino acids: CASSSRGRNSPLHF.

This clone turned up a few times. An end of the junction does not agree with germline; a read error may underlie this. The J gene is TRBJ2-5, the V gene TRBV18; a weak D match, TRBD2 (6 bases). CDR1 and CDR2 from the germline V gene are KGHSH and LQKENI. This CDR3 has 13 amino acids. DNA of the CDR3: TGTGCCGGCTCGGGACTTGAGCAAGAGACCCAGTACTTC. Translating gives CAGSGLEQETQYF.

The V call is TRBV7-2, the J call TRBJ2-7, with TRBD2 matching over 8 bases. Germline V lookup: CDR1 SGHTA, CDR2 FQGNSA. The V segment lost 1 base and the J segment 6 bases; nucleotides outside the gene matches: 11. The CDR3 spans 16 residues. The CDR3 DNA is TGTGCCAGCAGCTTAGGAGGATCGGGGGGGCTGTTCGAGCAGTACTTC. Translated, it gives CASSLGGSGGLFEQYF. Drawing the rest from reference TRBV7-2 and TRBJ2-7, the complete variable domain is GAGVSQSPSNKVTEKGKDVELRCDPISGHTALYWYRQSLGQGLEFLIYFQGNSAPDKSGLPSDRFSAERTGGSVSTLTIQRTQQEDSAVYLCASSLGGSGGLFEQYFGPGTRLTVT.

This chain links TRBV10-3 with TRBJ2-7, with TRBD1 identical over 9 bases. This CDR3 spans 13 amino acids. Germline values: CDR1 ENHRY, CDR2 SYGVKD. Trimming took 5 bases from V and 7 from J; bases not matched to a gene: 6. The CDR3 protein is CAISRQGGEEQYF. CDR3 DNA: TGTGCCATCAGTAGACAGGGGGGAGAGGAGCAGTACTTC.

In nucleotides, the CDR3 is TGTGCCAGCAGCTATGTGCCCGCCAGCAATGAGCAGTTCTTC. This codes for CASSYVPASNEQFF. The genes are TRBV7-2 and TRBJ2-1; D is ambiguous. This CDR3 has 14 residues. Per the germline V gene, CDR1 is SGHTA and CDR2 is FQGNSA. Trimming shortened V by 4 bases and J by 6 bases, and 13 bases separated the two germline ends. The entire variable domain, with the rest obtained from reference TRBV7-2 and TRBJ2-1, is as follows: GAGVSQSPSNKVTEKGKDVELRCDPISGHTALYWYRQSLGQGLEFLIYFQGNSAPDKSGLPSDRFSAERTGGSVSTLTIQRTQQEDSAVYLCASSYVPASNEQFFGPGTRLTVL.

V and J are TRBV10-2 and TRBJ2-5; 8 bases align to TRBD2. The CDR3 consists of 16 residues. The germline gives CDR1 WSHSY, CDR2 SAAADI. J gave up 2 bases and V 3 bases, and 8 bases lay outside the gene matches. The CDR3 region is CASSDYPGRGQETQYF. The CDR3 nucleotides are TGCGCCAGCAGTGACTACCCCGGGAGGGGGCAAGAGACCCAGTACTTC.

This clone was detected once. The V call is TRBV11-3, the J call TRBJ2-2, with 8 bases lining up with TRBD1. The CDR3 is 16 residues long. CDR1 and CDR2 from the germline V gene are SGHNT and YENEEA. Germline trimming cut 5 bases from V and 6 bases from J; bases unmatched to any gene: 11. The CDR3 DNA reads TGTGCCAGCAGCCTCACCAAAGGACAGGGCCCCGGGGAGCTGTTTTTT. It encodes CASSLTKGQGPGELFF.

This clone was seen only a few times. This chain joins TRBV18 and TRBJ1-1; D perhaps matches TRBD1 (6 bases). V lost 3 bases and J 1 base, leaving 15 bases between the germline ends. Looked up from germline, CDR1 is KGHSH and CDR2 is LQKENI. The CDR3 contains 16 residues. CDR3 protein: CASSPLQGRTNTEAFF. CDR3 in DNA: TGTGCCAGCTCACCTTTACAGGGCAGAACGAACACTGAAGCTTTCTTT.

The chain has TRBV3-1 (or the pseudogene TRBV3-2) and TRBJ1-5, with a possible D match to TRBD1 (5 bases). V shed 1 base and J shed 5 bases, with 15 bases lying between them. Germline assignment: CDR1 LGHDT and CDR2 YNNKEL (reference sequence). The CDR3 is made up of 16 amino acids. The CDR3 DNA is TGTGCCAGCAGCCAAGGGGGGGGAAGCAGGGATCAGCCCCAGCATTTT. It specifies CASSQGGGSRDQPQHF.

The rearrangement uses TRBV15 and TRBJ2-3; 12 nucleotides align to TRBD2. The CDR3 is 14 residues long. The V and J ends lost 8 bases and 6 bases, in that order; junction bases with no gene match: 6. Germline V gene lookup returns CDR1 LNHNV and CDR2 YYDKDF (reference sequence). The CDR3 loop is CATCLAGGRDTQYF. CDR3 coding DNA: TGTGCCACCTGTCTAGCGGGGGGGCGGGATACGCAGTATTTT.

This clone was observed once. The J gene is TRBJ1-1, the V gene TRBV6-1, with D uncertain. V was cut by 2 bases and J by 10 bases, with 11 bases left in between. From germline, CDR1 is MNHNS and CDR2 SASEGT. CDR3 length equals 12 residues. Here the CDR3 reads CASSELVGRAFF. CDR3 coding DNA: TGTGCCAGCAGTGAATTGGTAGGGAGAGCTTTCTTT.

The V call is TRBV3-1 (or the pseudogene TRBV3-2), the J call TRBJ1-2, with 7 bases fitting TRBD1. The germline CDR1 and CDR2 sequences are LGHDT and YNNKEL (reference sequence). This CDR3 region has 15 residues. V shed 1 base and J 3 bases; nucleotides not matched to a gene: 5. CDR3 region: CASSQGQGVDYGYTF. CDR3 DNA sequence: TGTGCCAGCAGCCAAGGACAGGGTGTTGACTATGGCTACACCTTC.